A selection of T cell receptor beta chains follows, all from one sample in a study of T cell changes during pregnancy in multiple sclerosis. Clones were read by immunoSEQ multiplex PCR, and TCRdb kept only the in-frame ones, dropping some. The sample shows over 35,000 clones, 70% to 90% of them seen only once. Sequences were derived from CD4+ T cells from peripheral blood mononuclear cells, sampled after pregnancy. The receptors stem from a female donor with multiple sclerosis, enrolled in a pregnancy study. CDR3s include the opening cysteine and the closing phenylalanine or tryptophan. Each record gives: V gene, clone size, J gene, D gene, CDR3 DNA, CDR3 protein. A D gene is named only where the DNA matches it firmly. Clone size is shown for a subset of rows, as once, few, many or a class of expanded clone.

V: TRBV5-1
size: .
J: TRBJ1-1
D: .
DNA: TGCGCCAGCAGCATGACGCCTCCGGGCACTGAAGCTTTCTTT
CDR3: CASSMTPPGTEAFF

V: TRBV5-4
size: once
J: TRBJ1-4
D: .
DNA: TGTGCCAGCAGCTTGGACGGGGGTGGAGAAAAACTGTTTTTT
CDR3: CASSLDGGGEKLFF

V: TRBV6-6
size: once
J: TRBJ2-7
D: .
DNA: TGTGCCAGCAGTTACAGGACTCCTAGGCCGGGTTTCGAGCAGTACTTC
CDR3: CASSYRTPRPGFEQYF

V: TRBV2
size: .
J: TRBJ1-1
D: .
DNA: TGTGCCAGCAGTGAACCACCGGGGGGGATGAACACTGAAGCTTTCTTT
CDR3: CASSEPPGGMNTEAFF

V: TRBV7-9
size: .
J: TRBJ1-2
D: TRBD1
DNA: TGTGCCAGCAGCTTAGTCGGGACAGGGGATCGAGGCTACACCTTC
CDR3: CASSLVGTGDRGYTF

V: TRBV28
size: .
J: TRBJ2-3
D: .
DNA: TGTGCCAGCATAAGCATGCCCCCAGATACGCAGTATTTT
CDR3: CASISMPPDTQYF

V: TRBV5-1
size: .
J: TRBJ2-5
D: .
DNA: TGCGCCAGCACGGAAATCGGCGGCCAAGAGACCCAGTACTTC
CDR3: CASTEIGGQETQYF

V: TRBV4-1
size: .
J: TRBJ1-1
D: .
DNA: TGCGCCAGCAGATCGGTGCGGGGGGCCAAGAACACTGAAGCTTTCTTT
CDR3: CASRSVRGAKNTEAFF

V: TRBV9
size: .
J: TRBJ1-2
D: TRBD1
DNA: TGTGCCAGCAGTGCACAGGGGGCCTCAAGCAATGGCTACACCTTC
CDR3: CASSAQGASSNGYTF

V: TRBV5-4
size: .
J: TRBJ2-3
D: .
DNA: TGTGCCAGCAGCTTGGTGGGGGGGGCTGGAGATACGCAGTATTTT
CDR3: CASSLVGGAGDTQYF

V: TRBV19
size: .
J: TRBJ1-6
D: .
DNA: TGTGCCAGTAGTATAGCCCCGTCACAGGAATATAATTCACCCCTCCACTTT
CDR3: CASSIAPSQEYNSPLHF

V: TRBV5-1
size: .
J: TRBJ1-1
D: TRBD1
DNA: TGCGCCAGCAGCTCGGACAGGGGAGGAACTGAAGCTTTCTTT
CDR3: CASSSDRGGTEAFF

V: TRBV14
size: once
J: TRBJ1-5
D: .
DNA: TGTGCCAGCAGCCGTATCGTGGGGGAATATCGGTTGGGACTGAATAGCAATCAGCCCCAGCATTTT
CDR3: CASSRIVGEYRLGLNSNQPQHF

V: TRBV7-7
size: .
J: TRBJ2-5
D: .
DNA: TGTGCTAGCAGCCTCGGACATCAAGAGACCCAGTACTTC
CDR3: CASSLGHQETQYF